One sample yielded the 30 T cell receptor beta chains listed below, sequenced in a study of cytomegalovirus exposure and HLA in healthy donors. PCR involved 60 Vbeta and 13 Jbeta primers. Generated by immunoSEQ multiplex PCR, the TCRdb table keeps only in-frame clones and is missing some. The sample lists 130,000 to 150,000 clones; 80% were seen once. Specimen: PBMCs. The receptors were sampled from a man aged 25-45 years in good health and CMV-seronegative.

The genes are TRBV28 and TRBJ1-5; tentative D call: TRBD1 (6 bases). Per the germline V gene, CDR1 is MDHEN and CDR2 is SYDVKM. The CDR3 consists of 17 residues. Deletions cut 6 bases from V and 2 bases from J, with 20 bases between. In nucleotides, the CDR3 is TGTGCCAGCAGCGCAAAGGGGGTGTTCGCGGGCAATCAGCCCCAGCATTTT. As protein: CASSAKGVFAGNQPQHF.

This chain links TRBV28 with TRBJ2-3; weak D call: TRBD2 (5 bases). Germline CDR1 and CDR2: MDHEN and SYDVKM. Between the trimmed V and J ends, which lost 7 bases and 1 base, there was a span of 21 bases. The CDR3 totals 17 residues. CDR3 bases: TGTGCCAGCACTCCCCTAACGACTATTCGGGGCACAGATACGCAGTATTTT. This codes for CASTPLTTIRGTDTQYF.

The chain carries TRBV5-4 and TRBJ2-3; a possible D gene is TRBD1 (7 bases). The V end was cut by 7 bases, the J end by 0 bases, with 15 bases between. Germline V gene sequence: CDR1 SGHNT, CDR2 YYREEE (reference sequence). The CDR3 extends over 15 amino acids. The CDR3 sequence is CASSPGGTSTDTQYF. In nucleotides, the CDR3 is TGTGCCAGCTCCCCAGGGGGGACTAGCACAGATACGCAGTATTTT.

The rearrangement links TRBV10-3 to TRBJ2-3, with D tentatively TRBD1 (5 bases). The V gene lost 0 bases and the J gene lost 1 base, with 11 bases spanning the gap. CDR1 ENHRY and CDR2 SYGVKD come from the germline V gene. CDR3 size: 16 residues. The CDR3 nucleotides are TGTGCCATCAGTGAGTCGCAGGGCCGAGGCACAGATACGCAGTATTTT. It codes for CAISESQGRGTDTQYF.

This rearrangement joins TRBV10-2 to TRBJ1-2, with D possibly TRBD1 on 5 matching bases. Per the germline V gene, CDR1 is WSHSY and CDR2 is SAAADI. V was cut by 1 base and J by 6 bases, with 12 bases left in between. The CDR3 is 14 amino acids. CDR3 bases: TGCGCCAGCAGTGAGTTTCTACAGGCTCATGGCTACACCTTC. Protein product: CASSEFLQAHGYTF.

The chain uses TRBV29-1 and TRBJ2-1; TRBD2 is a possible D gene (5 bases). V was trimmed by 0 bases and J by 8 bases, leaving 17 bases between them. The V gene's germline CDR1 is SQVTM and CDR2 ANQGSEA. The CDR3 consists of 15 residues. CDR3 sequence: CSVEEGGRPVDEQFF. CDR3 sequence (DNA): TGCAGCGTTGAAGAAGGAGGACGGCCTGTAGATGAGCAGTTCTTC.

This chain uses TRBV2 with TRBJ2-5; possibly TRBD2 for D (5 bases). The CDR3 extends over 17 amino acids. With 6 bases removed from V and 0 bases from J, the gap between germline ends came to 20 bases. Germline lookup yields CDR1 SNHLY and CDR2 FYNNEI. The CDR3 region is CASSHSKASKYQETQYF. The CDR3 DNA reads TGTGCCAGCAGCCACTCAAAAGCTAGCAAGTACCAAGAGACCCAGTACTTC.

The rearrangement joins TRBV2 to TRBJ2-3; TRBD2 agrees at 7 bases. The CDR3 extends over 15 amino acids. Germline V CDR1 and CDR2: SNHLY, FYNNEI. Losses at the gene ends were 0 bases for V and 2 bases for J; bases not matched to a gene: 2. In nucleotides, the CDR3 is TGTGCCAGCAGTGAAGCTAGCGGGCACACAGATACGCAGTATTTT. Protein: CASSEASGHTDTQYF. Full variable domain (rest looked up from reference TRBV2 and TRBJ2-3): EPEVTQTPSHQVTQMGQEVILRCVPISNHLYFYWYRQILGQKVEFLVSFYNNEISEKSEIFDDQFSVERPDGSNFTLKIRSTKLEDSAMYFCASSEASGHTDTQYFGPGTRLTVL.

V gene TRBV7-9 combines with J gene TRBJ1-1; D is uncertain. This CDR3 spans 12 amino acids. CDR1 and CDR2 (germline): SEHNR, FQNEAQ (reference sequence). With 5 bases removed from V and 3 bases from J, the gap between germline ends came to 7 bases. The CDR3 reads CASSPLDTEAFF. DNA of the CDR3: TGTGCCAGCAGCCCCTTAGACACTGAAGCTTTCTTT.

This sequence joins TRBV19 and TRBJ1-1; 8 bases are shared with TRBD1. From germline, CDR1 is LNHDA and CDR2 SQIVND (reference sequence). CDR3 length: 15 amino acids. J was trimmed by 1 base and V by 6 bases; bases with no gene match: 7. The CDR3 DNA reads TGTGCCAGTAGCTCCGGACAGGGCTGGAACACTGAAGCTTTCTTT. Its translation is CASSSGQGWNTEAFF.

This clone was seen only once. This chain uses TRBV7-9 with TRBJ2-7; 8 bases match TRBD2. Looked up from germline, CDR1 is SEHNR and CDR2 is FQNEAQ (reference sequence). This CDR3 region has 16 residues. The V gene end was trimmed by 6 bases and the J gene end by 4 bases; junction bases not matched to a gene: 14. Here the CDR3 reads CASSPNGGTSGYEQYF. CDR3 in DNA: TGTGCCAGCAGTCCCAATGGAGGGACTAGTGGATACGAGCAGTACTTC.

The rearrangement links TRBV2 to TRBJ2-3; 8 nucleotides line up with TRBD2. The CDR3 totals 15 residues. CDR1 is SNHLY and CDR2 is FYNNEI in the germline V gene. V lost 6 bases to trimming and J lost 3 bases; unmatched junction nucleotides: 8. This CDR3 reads CASRRGSGITDTQYF. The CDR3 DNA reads TGTGCCAGCAGAAGGGGTAGCGGGATTACAGATACGCAGTATTTT.

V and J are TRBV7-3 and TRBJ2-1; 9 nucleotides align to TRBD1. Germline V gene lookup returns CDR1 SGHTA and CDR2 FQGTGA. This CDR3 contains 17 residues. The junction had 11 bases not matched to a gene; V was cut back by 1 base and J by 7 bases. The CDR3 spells CASSLNPPGQGVNEQFF. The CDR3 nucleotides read TGTGCCAGCAGCTTAAACCCCCCGGGACAGGGAGTGAATGAGCAGTTCTTC.

The CDR3 region is CASSLTGNYEQYF. CDR3 in DNA: TGTGCCAGCAGCTTGACCGGGAACTACGAGCAGTACTTC. The chain couples TRBV5-4 to TRBJ2-7; maybe TRBD2 (5 bases). The V end lost 1 base, the J end lost 3 bases, and 8 bases lay between the germline ends. CDR1 and CDR2 from the germline V gene are SGHNT and YYREEE (reference sequence). The CDR3 spans 13 residues.

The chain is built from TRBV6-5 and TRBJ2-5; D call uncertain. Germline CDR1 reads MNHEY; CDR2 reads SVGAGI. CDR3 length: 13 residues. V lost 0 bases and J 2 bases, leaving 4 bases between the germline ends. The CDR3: CASSYSHQETQYF. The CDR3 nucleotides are TGTGCCAGCAGTTACTCCCATCAAGAGACCCAGTACTTC.

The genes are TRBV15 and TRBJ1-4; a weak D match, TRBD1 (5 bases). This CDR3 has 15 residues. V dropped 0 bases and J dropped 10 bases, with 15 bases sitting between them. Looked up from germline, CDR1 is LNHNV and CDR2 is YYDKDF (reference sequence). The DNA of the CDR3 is TGTGCCACCAGCAGAGATGATGAGCCAGGGCGAAAACTGTTTTTT. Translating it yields CATSRDDEPGRKLFF.

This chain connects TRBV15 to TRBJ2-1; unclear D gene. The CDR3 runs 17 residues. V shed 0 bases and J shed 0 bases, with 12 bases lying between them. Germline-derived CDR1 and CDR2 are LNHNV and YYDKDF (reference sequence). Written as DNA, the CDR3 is TGTGCCACCAGCAGAGAACGTGGAAGGAGCTCCTACAATGAGCAGTTCTTC. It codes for CATSRERGRSSYNEQFF. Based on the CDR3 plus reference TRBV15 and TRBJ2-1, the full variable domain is DAMVIQNPRYQVTQFGKPVTLSCSQTLNHNVMYWYQQKSSQAPKLLFHYYDKDFNNEADTPDNFQSRRPNTSFCFLDIRSPGLGDTAMYLCATSRERGRSSYNEQFFGPGTRLTVL.

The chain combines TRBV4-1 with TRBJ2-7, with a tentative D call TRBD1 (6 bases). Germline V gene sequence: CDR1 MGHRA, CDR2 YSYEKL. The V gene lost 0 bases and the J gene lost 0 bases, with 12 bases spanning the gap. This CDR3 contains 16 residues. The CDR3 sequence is CASSQDEGESSYEQYF. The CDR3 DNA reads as TGCGCCAGCAGCCAAGATGAGGGGGAATCCTCCTACGAGCAGTACTTC.

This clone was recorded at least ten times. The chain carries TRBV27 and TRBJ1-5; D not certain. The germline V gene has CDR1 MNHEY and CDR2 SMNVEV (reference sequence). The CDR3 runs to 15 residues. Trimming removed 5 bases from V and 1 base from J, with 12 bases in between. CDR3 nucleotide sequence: TGTGCCAGCAGTCTAGCCGGACTGAGCAATCAGCCCCAGCATTTT. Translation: CASSLAGLSNQPQHF.

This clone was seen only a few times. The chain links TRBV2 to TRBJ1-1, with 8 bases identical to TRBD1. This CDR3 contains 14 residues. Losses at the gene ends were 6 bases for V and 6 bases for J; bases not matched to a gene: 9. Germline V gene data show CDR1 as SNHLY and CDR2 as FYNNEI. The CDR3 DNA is TGTGCCAGCAGAAGGACAGGGAGTATCGCTGAAGCTTTCTTT. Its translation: CASRRTGSIAEAFF.

CDR3: CASSEAPGLAGGNEQFF. In DNA, the CDR3 is TGTGCCAGCTCAGAAGCCCCGGGACTAGCGGGCGGAAATGAGCAGTTCTTC. The chain carries TRBV18 and TRBJ2-1; the match to TRBD2 covers 12 bases. The CDR3 runs to 17 residues. Germline V lookup: CDR1 KGHSH, CDR2 LQKENI. V trimming: 5 bases; J trimming: 7 bases; junction bases outside the gene matches: 12.

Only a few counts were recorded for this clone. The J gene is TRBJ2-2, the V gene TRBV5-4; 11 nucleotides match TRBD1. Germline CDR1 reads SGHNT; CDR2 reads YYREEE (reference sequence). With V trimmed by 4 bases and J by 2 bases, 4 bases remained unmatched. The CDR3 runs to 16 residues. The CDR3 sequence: CASSVRTGGNTGELFF. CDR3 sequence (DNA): TGTGCCAGCAGCGTACGGACAGGGGGCAACACCGGGGAGCTGTTTTTT.

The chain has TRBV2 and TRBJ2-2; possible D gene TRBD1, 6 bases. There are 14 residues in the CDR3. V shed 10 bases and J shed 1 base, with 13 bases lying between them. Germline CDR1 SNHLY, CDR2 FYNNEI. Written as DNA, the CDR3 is TGTGCCACCTGTAAGGACAGGAACACCGGGGAGCTGTTTTTT. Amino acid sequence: CATCKDRNTGELFF.

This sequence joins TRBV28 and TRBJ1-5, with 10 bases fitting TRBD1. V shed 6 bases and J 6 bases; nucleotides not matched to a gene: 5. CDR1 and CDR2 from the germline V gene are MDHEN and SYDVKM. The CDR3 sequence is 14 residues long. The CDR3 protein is CASSQRQGAQPQHF. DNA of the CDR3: TGTGCCAGCAGCCAAAGACAGGGGGCTCAGCCCCAGCATTTT.

The CDR3: CASRDGQGYYEQYF. As DNA, the CDR3 is TGCGCCAGCAGAGACGGCCAGGGGTACTACGAGCAGTACTTC. V usage is TRBV5-1 and J usage is TRBJ2-7, with D possibly being TRBD1 (6 bases). V shed 5 bases and J shed 3 bases, with 15 bases lying between them. CDR1 is SGHRS, CDR2 YFSETQ, per germline. CDR3 length equals 14 residues. The entire variable domain, with the rest obtained from reference TRBV5-1 and TRBJ2-7, is as follows: KAGVTQTPRYLIKTRGQQVTLSCSPISGHRSVSWYQQTPGQGLQFLFEYFSETQRNKGNFPGRFSGRQFSNSRSEMNVSTLELGDSALYLCASRDGQGYYEQYFGPGTRLTVT.

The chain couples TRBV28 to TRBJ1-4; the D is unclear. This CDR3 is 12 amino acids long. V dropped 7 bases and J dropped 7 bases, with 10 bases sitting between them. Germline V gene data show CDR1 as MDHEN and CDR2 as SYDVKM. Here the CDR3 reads CASTTGSEKLFF. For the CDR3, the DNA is TGTGCCAGCACCACGGGGAGTGAAAAACTGTTTTTT.

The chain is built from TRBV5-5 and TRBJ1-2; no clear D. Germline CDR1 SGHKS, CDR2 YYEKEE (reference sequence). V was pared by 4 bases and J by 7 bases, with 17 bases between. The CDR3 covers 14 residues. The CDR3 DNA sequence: TGTGCCAGCAGCCCTGACGGAGGACTTGGTGGCTACACCTTC. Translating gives CASSPDGGLGGYTF.

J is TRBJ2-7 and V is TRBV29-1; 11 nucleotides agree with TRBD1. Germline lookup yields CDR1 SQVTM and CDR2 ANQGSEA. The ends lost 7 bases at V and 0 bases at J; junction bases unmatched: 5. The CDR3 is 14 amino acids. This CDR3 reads CSAEDRGHSYEQYF. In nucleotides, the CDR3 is TGCAGCGCTGAGGACAGGGGGCACTCCTACGAGCAGTACTTC.

CDR3 protein: CASSQSTEVYGYTF. CDR3 DNA sequence: TGTGCCAGCAGCCAATCGACAGAAGTCTATGGCTACACCTTC. The rearrangement uses TRBV4-2 and TRBJ1-2, with D maybe TRBD1 (5 bases). Germline CDR1 is LGHNA and CDR2 is YNFKEQ. This CDR3 comprises 14 residues. The V and J ends lost 2 bases and 4 bases respectively, with 11 bases between them.

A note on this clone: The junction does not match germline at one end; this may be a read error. Written as DNA, the CDR3 is TGCGCCAGCAGCCCAACCCCGGGACAGGGACATGGCTACCCCTTC. Translating it yields CASSPTPGQGHGYPF. V is TRBV5-1 and J is TRBJ1-2; the match to TRBD1 covers 9 bases. The length of the CDR3 is 15 residues. CDR1 and CDR2 (germline): SGHRS, YFSETQ.